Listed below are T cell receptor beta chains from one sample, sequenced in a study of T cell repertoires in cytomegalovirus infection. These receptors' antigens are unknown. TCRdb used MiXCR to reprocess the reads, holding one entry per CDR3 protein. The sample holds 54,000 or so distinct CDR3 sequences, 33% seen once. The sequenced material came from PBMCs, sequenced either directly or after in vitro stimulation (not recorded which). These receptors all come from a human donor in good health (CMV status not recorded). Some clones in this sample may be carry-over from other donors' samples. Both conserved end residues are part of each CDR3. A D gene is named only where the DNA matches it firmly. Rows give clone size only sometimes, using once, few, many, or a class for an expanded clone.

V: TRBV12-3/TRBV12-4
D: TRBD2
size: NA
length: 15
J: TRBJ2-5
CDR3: CASSRTSGGAETQYF
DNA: TGTGCCAGCAGCCGAACTAGCGGGGGGGCGGAGACCCAGTACTTC

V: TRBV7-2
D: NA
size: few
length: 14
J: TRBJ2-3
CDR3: CASSQGPLVDTQYF
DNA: TGTGCCAGCAGCCAGGGGCCATTGGTAGATACGCAGTATTTT

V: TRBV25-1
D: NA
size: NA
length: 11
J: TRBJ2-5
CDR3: CASSEDETQYF
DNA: TGTGCCAGCAGTGAAGACGAGACCCAGTACTTC

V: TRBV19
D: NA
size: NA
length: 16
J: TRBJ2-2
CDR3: CASSGANPANTGELFF
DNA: TGTGCCAGTAGTGGAGCTAACCCCGCGAACACCGGGGAGCTGTTTTTT

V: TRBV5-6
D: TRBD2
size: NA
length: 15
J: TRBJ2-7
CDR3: CASSRDRDYKYEQYF
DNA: TGTGCCAGCAGCCGGGACCGGGACTACAAATACGAGCAGTACTTC

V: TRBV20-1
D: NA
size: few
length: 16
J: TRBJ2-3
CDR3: CSARDPGPTLGDTQYF
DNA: TGCAGTGCTAGAGATCCGGGCCCTACTCTCGGGGATACGCAGTATTTT

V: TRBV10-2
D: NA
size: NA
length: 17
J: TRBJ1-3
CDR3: CASSEAIDRSSGNTIYF
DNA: TGCGCCAGCAGTGAGGCCATTGACAGGAGCTCTGGAAACACCATATATTTT

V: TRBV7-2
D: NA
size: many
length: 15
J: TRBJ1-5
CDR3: CASSWDTYSNQPQHF
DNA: TGTGCCAGCAGCTGGGACACATATAGCAATCAGCCCCAGCATTTT

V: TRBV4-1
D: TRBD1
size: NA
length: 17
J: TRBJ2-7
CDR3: CASSQEEGTGRSYEQYF
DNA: TGCGCCAGCAGCCAAGAAGAAGGGACAGGGAGGTCCTACGAGCAGTACTTC

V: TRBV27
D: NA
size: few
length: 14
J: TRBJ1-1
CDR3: CASSFQQGGTEAFF
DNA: TGTGCCAGCAGTTTTCAACAGGGTGGAACTGAAGCTTTCTTT

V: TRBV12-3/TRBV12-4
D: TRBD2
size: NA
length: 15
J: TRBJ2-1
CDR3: CASSFLAGDHNEQFF
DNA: TGTGCCAGCAGTTTCCTGGCGGGAGATCACAATGAGCAGTTCTTC

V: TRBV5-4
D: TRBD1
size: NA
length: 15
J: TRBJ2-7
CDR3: CASSQPGQGVYEQYF
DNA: TGTGCCAGCAGTCAGCCGGGACAGGGAGTATACGAGCAGTACTTC

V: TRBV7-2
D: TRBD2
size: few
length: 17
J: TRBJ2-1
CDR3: CASSFGPGLAGGNEQFF
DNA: TGTGCCAGCAGCTTTGGACCGGGACTAGCGGGTGGGAATGAGCAGTTCTTC

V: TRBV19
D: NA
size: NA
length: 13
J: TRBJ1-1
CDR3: CASSQGRNTEAFF
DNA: TGTGCCAGTAGCCAGGGAAGGAACACTGAAGCTTTCTTT